This T cell receptor beta chain was identified in a study of beta chain features in type 1 diabetes. Expressed TCRB transcripts were sequenced because the isolated RNA had all been reverse transcribed beforehand. Sequenced by immunoSEQ multiplex PCR; TCRdb stores in-frame clones only, minus some. The repertoire holds about 230,000 clones, with over 8.5% as singletons. Germline V lookup: CDR1 SGDLS, CDR2 YYNGEE. This CDR3 spans 14 amino acids. V shed 2 bases and J 4 bases; nucleotides not matched to a gene: 4. The sample was naive CD4+ T cells from blood. V and J are TRBV9 and TRBJ2-3; TRBD2 matches at 7 bases. This TCR derives from a woman between 18 and 30 years old in good health. The CDR3 DNA reads as TGTGCCAGCAGCGTCGGGACTAAGCCAGATACGCAGTATTTT. It encodes CASSVGTKPDTQYF.